The 9 T cell receptor beta chains below all came from one sample that was sequenced in a study of CD8 T cell repertoires and HIV-1 epitope variants. Antigens for these TCRs are unknown. Only in-frame clones appear in the TCRdb table, and some are missing; sequencing was by immunoSEQ multiplex PCR. The sample consists of about 5,500 clones, 65% to 80% of them appearing once. The sequenced sample was cultured CD8+ T cells derived from PBMCs. These receptors were collected from a male donor with HIV.

The rearrangement uses TRBV6-5 and TRBJ2-3, with TRBD2 matching 12 bases. The CDR3 length is 15 residues. The V gene's germline CDR1 is MNHEY and CDR2 SVGAGI. The V gene end was trimmed by 6 bases and the J gene end by 4 bases; junction bases not matched to a gene: 5. CDR3 coding DNA: TGTGCCAGCAGGCGGACTAGCGGGGAGCCAGATACGCAGTATTTT. Protein sequence: CASRRTSGEPDTQYF.

This clone was counted a single time. The J gene is TRBJ2-7, the V gene TRBV5-8; 8 bases map to TRBD1. The germline CDR1 and CDR2 sequences are SGHTS and YDEGEE. V gave up 3 bases and J gave up 4 bases; unmatched junction bases: 12. The length of the CDR3 is 16 residues. The CDR3 nucleotides are TGTGCCAGCAGCTGGCAGTCGACCAGGGGGCTATACGAGCAGTACTTC. This encodes CASSWQSTRGLYEQYF.

CDR3 region: CASREGANNEQFF. The CDR3 bases are TGCGCCAGCCGTGAAGGCGCTAACAATGAGCAGTTCTTC. The gene calls are TRBV4-1 and TRBJ2-1; no clear D gene. Germline V gives CDR1 MGHRA, CDR2 YSYEKL. V was clipped by 8 bases and J by 5 bases, with 13 bases between them. The CDR3 loop spans 13 amino acids.

The chain has TRBV15 and TRBJ2-1; 8 positions match TRBD2. Germline assignment: CDR1 LNHNV and CDR2 YYDKDF (reference sequence). This CDR3 region has 15 residues. V lost 0 bases to trimming and J lost 7 bases; unmatched junction nucleotides: 5. The CDR3 DNA is TGTGCCACCAGCAGAGAGGCGGGAGGATGGAATGAGCAGTTCTTC. This encodes CATSREAGGWNEQFF. The full variable domain, with the rest looked up from reference TRBV15 and TRBJ2-1, is DAMVIQNPRYQVTQFGKPVTLSCSQTLNHNVMYWYQQKSSQAPKLLFHYYDKDFNNEADTPDNFQSRRPNTSFCFLDIRSPGLGDTAMYLCATSREAGGWNEQFFGPGTRLTVL.

Within the sample, this clone is medium-sized (0.01 to 0.1%). In DNA form, the CDR3 reads TGTGCCAGCAGCCTAGGGGACAGCGGGAGGGGTGGCTACACCTTC. It is translated as CASSLGDSGRGGYTF. The V gene is TRBV4-2, the J gene TRBJ1-2; 7 bases are a match to TRBD1. There are 15 residues in the CDR3. The trim removed 4 bases at V and 7 bases at J, leaving 12 bases unmatched. Germline V gives CDR1 LGHNA, CDR2 YNFKEQ.

The chain links TRBV5-8 to TRBJ1-5; D not resolved. CDR1 and CDR2 from the germline V gene are SGHTS and YDEGEE. The germline V and J ends were trimmed by 0 bases and 0 bases, with 13 bases remaining between them. The CDR3 extends over 17 amino acids. The CDR3 nucleotides read TGTGCCAGCAGCTTGGGGGGAGTCCTCCCTAGCAATCAGCCCCAGCATTTT. Amino acids: CASSLGGVLPSNQPQHF.

The rearrangement links TRBV19 to TRBJ2-6; TRBD1 matches 12 bases. CDR3 length: 17 residues. CDR1 is LNHDA and CDR2 is SQIVND in the germline V gene (reference sequence). The junction had 6 bases not matched to a gene; V was cut back by 5 bases and J by 4 bases. The CDR3 region is CASSPGQGARGANVLTF. Here the CDR3 DNA reads TGTGCCAGTAGTCCGGGACAGGGGGCAAGAGGGGCCAACGTCCTGACTTTC.

The chain employs TRBV11-2 and TRBJ2-1; D is undetermined. The germline V gene encodes CDR1 SGHAT and CDR2 FQNNGV. This CDR3 spans 12 amino acids. The V end lost 4 bases, the J end lost 7 bases, and 8 bases lay between the germline ends. The CDR3 coding sequence is TGTGCCAGCAGCTCCGACACGAATGAGCAGTTCTTC. This encodes CASSSDTNEQFF.

The rearrangement links TRBV7-8 to TRBJ2-6; D call uncertain. This CDR3 is built from 16 residues. Germline V CDR1 and CDR2: SGHVS, FQNEAQ. Trimming shortened V by 6 bases and J by 2 bases, and 14 bases separated the two germline ends. This CDR3 is CASSAEDKAGANVLTF. In nucleotides, the CDR3 is TGTGCCAGCAGTGCCGAAGACAAGGCTGGGGCCAACGTCCTGACTTTC.